What follows are 13 T cell receptor beta chains derived from one specimen sequenced in a study of OX40 agonist ivuxolimab in advanced cancers. Produced via immunoSEQ multiplex PCR; TCRdb's table is partial and in-frame only. The table includes tens of thousands of clones, around 82% detected once. The source material was CD4+ or CD8+ T cells sorted from blood, sampled in a trial of the OX40 agonist ivuxolimab. Every receptor here comes from an adult with an advanced solid tumor such as melanoma, head and neck, liver or kidney cancer.

This chain connects TRBV6-4 to TRBJ1-2, with D perhaps matching TRBD1 (5 bases). V lost 6 bases and J lost 2, with 13 bases in between. CDR1 MRHNA and CDR2 SNTAGT come from the germline V gene. This CDR3 has 14 residues. The CDR3 is CASSAGTVNYGYTF. CDR3 nucleotide sequence: TGTGCCAGCAGCGCCGGGACGGTGAACTATGGCTACACCTTC.

The chain links TRBV5-1 to TRBJ2-2; D ambiguous. CDR1 is SGHRS, CDR2 YFSETQ, per germline. There are 13 residues in the CDR3. The V end was cut by 4 bases, the J end by 6 bases, with 10 bases between. In nucleotides, the CDR3 is TGCGCCAGCAGCAACGGGCAATCCGGGGAGCTGTTTTTT. Translation: CASSNGQSGELFF.

This chain connects TRBV5-6 to TRBJ1-2; D is possibly TRBD1 (5 bases). Germline V gene sequence: CDR1 SGHDT, CDR2 YYEEEE. V was pared by 0 bases and J by 7 bases, with 13 bases between. This CDR3 has 14 amino acids. CDR3 amino acids: CASSLGRRGPGYTF. The CDR3 DNA is TGTGCCAGCAGCTTGGGGCGGCGGGGCCCTGGCTACACCTTC.

This clone has only a few counts. The V gene is TRBV19, the J gene TRBJ1-5; D gene ambiguous. V gave up 5 bases and J gave up 5 bases, with 7 bases separating them. CDR3 length: 12 amino acids. From germline, CDR1 is LNHDA and CDR2 SQIVND (reference sequence). This CDR3 is CASSFMDQPQHF. The CDR3, as DNA: TGTGCCAGTAGTTTTATGGATCAGCCCCAGCATTTT.

The chain recombines TRBV28 with TRBJ2-4; a weak D match, TRBD1 (5 bases). The CDR3 sequence is 14 residues long. Germline CDR1 MDHEN, CDR2 SYDVKM. Between the trimmed V and J ends, which lost 5 bases and 6 bases, there was a span of 14 bases. CDR3 residues: CASSPFLQGNIQYF. The CDR3 DNA sequence: TGTGCCAGCAGTCCCTTCCTCCAGGGAAACATTCAGTACTTC.

This chain links TRBV14 with TRBJ2-7; no definite D call. This CDR3 has 16 amino acids. Trimming shortened V by 1 base and J by 5 bases, and 18 bases separated the two germline ends. Germline V lookup: CDR1 SGHDN, CDR2 FVKESK. The CDR3 protein is CASSQGNVKARHEQYF. CDR3 bases: TGTGCCAGCAGCCAAGGTAATGTTAAGGCTCGCCACGAGCAGTACTTC.

The rearrangement joins TRBV5-5 to TRBJ2-5, with D possibly TRBD1 on 6 matching bases. The CDR3 loop spans 14 amino acids. Trimming shortened V by 4 bases and J by 0 bases, and 10 bases separated the two germline ends. Germline CDR1 and CDR2: SGHKS and YYEKEE (reference sequence). Here the CDR3 DNA reads TGTGCCAGCAGCCCGGACAGCAACCAAGAGACCCAGTACTTC. It yields the protein CASSPDSNQETQYF. Complete variable domain (other parts from reference TRBV5-5 and TRBJ2-5): DAGVTQSPTHLIKTRGQQVTLRCSPISGHKSVSWYQQVLGQGPQFIFQYYEKEERGRGNFPDRFSARQFPNYSSELNVNALLLGDSALYLCASSPDSNQETQYFGPGTRLLVL.

This clone was counted only a few times. The V gene is TRBV5-1, the J gene TRBJ1-3; D is unresolved. V was shortened by 1 base and J by 1 base, with 12 bases between the two germline ends. Germline V gives CDR1 SGHRS, CDR2 YFSETQ. The CDR3 extends over 16 amino acids. This CDR3 is CASSLNGFGSGNTIYF. For the CDR3, the DNA is TGCGCCAGCAGCTTGAATGGGTTTGGGTCTGGAAACACCATATATTTT.

The chain combines TRBV7-6 with TRBJ1-4, with D possibly being TRBD1 (5 bases). CDR1 and CDR2 (germline): SGHVS, FNYEAQ. The CDR3 sequence is 15 residues long. V lost 5 bases to trimming and J lost 5 bases, with 15 bases between them. The CDR3 DNA follows: TGTGCCAGCAGCCAGGCTACGGGACTGAATGAAAAACTGTTTTTT. It yields the protein CASSQATGLNEKLFF.

V and J are TRBV12-5 and TRBJ2-1; 13 nucleotides line up with TRBD2. The CDR3 extends over 19 amino acids. With V trimmed by 5 bases and J by 4 bases, 14 bases remained unmatched. Germline-derived CDR1 and CDR2 are LGHNT and FRNRAP. The CDR3 reads CASGLAPTSGGPYYNEQFF. Here the CDR3 DNA reads TGTGCTAGTGGTCTCGCGCCGACTAGCGGGGGGCCATATTACAATGAGCAGTTCTTC. Supplemented by reference TRBV12-5 and TRBJ2-1, the full variable domain reads DARVTQTPRHKVTEMGQEVTMRCQPILGHNTVFWYRQTMMQGLELLAYFRNRAPLDDSGMPKDRFSAEMPDATLATLKIQPSEPRDSAVYFCASGLAPTSGGPYYNEQFFGPGTRLTVL.

The chain recombines TRBV9 with TRBJ2-5; 7 bases match TRBD1. Germline CDR1 reads SGDLS; CDR2 reads YYNGEE. The CDR3 consists of 14 residues. V lost 4 bases, J lost 4 bases, and 7 bases stayed unmatched. CDR3 nucleotide sequence: TGTGCCAGCAGCCCCCGACAGGGCAGAGAGACCCAGTACTTC. Translating gives CASSPRQGRETQYF.

The rearrangement joins TRBV9 to TRBJ1-6; 7 bases fit TRBD1. Losses at the gene ends were 3 bases for V and 8 bases for J; bases not matched to a gene: 11. CDR1 and CDR2 (germline): SGDLS, YYNGEE. The CDR3 sequence is 16 residues long. The chain's CDR3 is CASSGRGGAQYSPLHF. The CDR3 DNA reads TGTGCCAGCAGCGGGAGAGGGGGCGCGCAGTATTCACCCCTCCACTTT. Full variable domain (outside the CDR3, taken from reference TRBV9 and TRBJ1-6): DSGVTQTPKHLITATGQRVTLRCSPRSGDLSVYWYQQSLDQGLQFLIQYYNGEERAKGNILERFSAQQFPDLHSELNLSSLELGDSALYFCASSGRGGAQYSPLHFGNGTRLTVT.

The V and J genes are TRBV6-6 and TRBJ1-3; 9 nucleotides align to TRBD1. After removal of 4 bases from V and 6 bases from J, the junction contained 4 bases not matched to a gene. Per germline, CDR1 MNHNY and CDR2 SVGAGI (reference sequence). The CDR3 has 14 amino acids. This CDR3 reads CASSLTGGANTIYF. The CDR3 bases are TGTGCCAGCAGTTTGACAGGGGGGGCAAACACCATATATTTT.